This section outlines one TCR beta chain sequence together with its context. The antigen it recognizes is unknown. The input lacks base qualities; no much larger clone sits a single base away. The sample carries other DNA sequences with the same CDR3. The immunoSEQ Assay, a bias-controlled multiplex PCR, was used to amplify TCRbeta CDR3 regions from genomic DNA. Per the authors' processing: The number of nucleated cells in each sample was estimated by amplification of reference gene primers within the assay. Sequence reads were collapsed and filtered to measure the absolute abundance of every unique TCRbeta CDR3 rearrangement. For each sample, productive Simpson clonality was calculated as the square root of Simpson's diversity index across productive rearrangements. Held by TCRdb, this immuneACCESS table contains in-frame sequences only and omits some clones. Under half of the omission traces to an unresolved V gene where checked; the cause of the rest is unknown. V and J calls and clone size are those listed in that table; D and trimming were worked out from the DNA. In all, the sample holds about 200,000 clones, and more than 75% of those were seen once. The top ten constitute 7.4% of the sample.

This entry comes from a study of blood T cell repertoires in COVID-19 (dated by TCRdb to 2020 to 2022). A note on the overall study: Samples from collaborators originated in the United States, Italy and Spain and spanned both the acute and convalescent phases of COVID-19. The material from the prospective study consisted of cDNA or gDNA derived from T cells, B-cell-depleted T cells, or PBMCs. Deeply sampled blood TCRbeta repertoires from subjects exposed to, actively infected with, or recovered from COVID-19 were included in the dataset. The repertoires were released in a freely available public database intended as a resource for research on the immune response to SARS-CoV-2. The samples were drawn from two sources: the first 160 participants of the ongoing ImmuneRACE study, and approximately 1,300 subjects contributed by 6 global collaborators. Nearly every sample came with metadata listing a de-identified subject ID, COVID-19 status, age in years and sex. Where available, HLA class I and class II types were obtained from metadata supplied by the sample provider rather than from assay-based typing.

Enrolling through a virtual design, the prospective study's participants ranged in age from roughly 18 to 95 years and lived across roughly 23 United States geographic areas. In the prospective study, cohorts were assigned on the basis of participant-reported clinical history obtained from a screening survey and a study questionnaire. In the prospective study, mobile phlebotomists collected whole blood, serum and a nasopharyngeal or oropharyngeal swab from each participant. Additional blood draws and questionnaires over an approximately 2-month period could optionally be provided by prospective study participants. Prospective study blood samples were shipped either frozen or at room temperature before DNA extraction. From the cysteine through the phenylalanine, the CDR3 covers 14 amino acids. This entry keeps only the CDR3 DNA: 42 bases, framed from base 1. According to the germline V gene, CDR1 reads SGHRS and CDR2 reads YFSETQ. The junction shows trimming of 0 bases on V and 4 bases on J, and the gene matches do not reach 3 bases of it.

On the study overall, not on this receptor specifically: The amount of clinical and demographic metadata varied by source and participant and was provided uncurated.

Recombination linked TRBV5-1 to TRBJ1-2, and 7 bases in between align with TRBD1. This receptor was identified in a middle-aged woman with acute COVID-19. Specimen: PBMCs or T cells enriched from blood (not recorded which). CDR3 sequence: CASSLETGSYGYTF. In nucleotides, the sequence is TGCGCCAGCAGCTTGGAGACAGGGAGCTATGGCTACACCTTC.